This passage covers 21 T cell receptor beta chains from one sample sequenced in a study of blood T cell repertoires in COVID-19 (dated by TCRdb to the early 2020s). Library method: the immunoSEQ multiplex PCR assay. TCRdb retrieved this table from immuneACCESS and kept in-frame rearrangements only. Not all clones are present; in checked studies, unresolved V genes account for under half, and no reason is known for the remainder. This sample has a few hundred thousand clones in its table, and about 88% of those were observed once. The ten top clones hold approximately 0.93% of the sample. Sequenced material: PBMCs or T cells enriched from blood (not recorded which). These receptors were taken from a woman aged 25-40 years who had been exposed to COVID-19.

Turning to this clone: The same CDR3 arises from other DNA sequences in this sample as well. The CDR3 region has the DNA TGTGCCAGCAGCTTAAGGGACAGCTACGAGCAGTACTTC. Translation: CASSLRDSYEQYF. The rearrangement joins TRBV7-9 to TRBJ2-7; 7 positions match TRBD1. CDR1 and CDR2 (germline): SEHNR, FQNEAQ (reference sequence). Trimming cost V 2 bases and J 3 bases; bases outside gene matches: 1. The CDR3 has 13 residues.

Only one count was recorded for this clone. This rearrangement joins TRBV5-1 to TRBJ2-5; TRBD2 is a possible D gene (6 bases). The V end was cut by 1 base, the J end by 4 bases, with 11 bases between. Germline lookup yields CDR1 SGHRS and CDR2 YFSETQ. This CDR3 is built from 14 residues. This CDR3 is CASSLYIGGETQYF. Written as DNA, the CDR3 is TGCGCCAGCAGCTTGTACATCGGGGGAGAGACCCAGTACTTC.

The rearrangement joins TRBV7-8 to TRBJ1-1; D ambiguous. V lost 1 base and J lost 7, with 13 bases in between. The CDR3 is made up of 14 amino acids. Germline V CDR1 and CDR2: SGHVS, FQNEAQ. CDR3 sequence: CASSLVSAGSEAFF. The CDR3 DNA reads TGTGCCAGCAGCTTAGTTAGCGCGGGGAGTGAAGCTTTCTTT.

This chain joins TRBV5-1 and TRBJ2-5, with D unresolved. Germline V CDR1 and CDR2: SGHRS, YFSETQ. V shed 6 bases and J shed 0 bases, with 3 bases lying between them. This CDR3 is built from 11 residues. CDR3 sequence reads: CASNNQETQYF. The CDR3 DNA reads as TGCGCCAGCAATAACCAAGAGACCCAGTACTTC.

The CDR3 reads CAVGETGSTDTQYF. CDR3 coding DNA: TGTGCCGTAGGAGAGACAGGCAGCACAGATACGCAGTATTTT. The chain employs TRBV28 and TRBJ2-3; TRBD1 might be the D (6 bases). CDR3 length equals 14 residues. Germline V gives CDR1 MDHEN, CDR2 SYDVKM. V lost 11 bases, J lost 0 bases, and 15 bases lay in between.

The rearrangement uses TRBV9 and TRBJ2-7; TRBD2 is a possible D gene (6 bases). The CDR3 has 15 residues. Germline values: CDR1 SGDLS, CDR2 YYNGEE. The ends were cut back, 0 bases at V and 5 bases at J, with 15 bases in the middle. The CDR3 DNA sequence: TGTGCCAGCAGCGTAGCGGGGGTGTCGGTCGACGAGCAGTACTTC. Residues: CASSVAGVSVDEQYF.

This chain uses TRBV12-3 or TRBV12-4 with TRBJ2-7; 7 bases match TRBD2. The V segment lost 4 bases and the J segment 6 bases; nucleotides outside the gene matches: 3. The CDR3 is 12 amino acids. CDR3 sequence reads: CASSWGGGEQYF. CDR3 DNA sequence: TGTGCCAGCAGTTGGGGGGGTGGCGAGCAGTACTTC.

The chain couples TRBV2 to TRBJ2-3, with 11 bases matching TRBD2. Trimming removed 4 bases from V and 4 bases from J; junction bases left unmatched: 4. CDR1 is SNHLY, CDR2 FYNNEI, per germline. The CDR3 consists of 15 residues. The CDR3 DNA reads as TGTGCCAGCAGTGGGACTAGCGGGTTGCCAGATACGCAGTATTTT. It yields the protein CASSGTSGLPDTQYF.

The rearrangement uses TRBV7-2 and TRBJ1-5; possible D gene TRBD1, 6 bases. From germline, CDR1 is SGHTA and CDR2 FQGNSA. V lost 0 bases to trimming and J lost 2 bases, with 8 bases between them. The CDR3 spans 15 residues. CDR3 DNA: TGTGCCAGCAGCTTAGCGAGACAGGGCAATCAGCCCCAGCATTTT. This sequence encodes CASSLARQGNQPQHF.

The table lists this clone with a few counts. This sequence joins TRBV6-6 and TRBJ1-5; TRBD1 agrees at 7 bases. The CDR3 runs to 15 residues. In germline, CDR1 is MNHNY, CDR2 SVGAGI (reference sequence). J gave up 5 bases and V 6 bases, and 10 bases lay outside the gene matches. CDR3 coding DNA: TGTGCCAGCAGAACCGACAGGGAACGGGATCAGCCCCAGCATTTT. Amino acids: CASRTDRERDQPQHF.

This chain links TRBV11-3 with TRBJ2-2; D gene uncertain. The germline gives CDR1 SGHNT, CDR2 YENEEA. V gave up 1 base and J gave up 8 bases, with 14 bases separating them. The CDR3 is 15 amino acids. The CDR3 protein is CASSLGHWVSGELFF. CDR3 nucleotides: TGTGCCAGCAGCTTAGGACACTGGGTTTCGGGGGAGCTGTTTTTT.

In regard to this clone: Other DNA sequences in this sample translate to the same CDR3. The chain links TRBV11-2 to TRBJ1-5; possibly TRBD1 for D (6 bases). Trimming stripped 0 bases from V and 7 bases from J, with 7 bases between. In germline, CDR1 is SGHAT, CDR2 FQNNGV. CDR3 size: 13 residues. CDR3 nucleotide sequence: TGTGCCAGCAGCTTAGATAGGGGGCAGCCCCAGCATTTT. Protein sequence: CASSLDRGQPQHF.

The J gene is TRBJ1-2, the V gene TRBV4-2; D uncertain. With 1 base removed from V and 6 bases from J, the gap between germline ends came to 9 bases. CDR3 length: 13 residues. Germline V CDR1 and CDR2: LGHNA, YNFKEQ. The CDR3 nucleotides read TGTGCCAGCAGCCAAGGAGATTCTAATGGCTACACCTTC. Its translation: CASSQGDSNGYTF.

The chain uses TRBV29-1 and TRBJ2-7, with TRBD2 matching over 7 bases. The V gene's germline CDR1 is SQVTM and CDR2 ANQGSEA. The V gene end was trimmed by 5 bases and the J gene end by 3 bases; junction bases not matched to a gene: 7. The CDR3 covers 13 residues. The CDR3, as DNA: TGCAGCGTTCGCCTAGCGGCATTCTACGAGCAGTACTTC. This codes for CSVRLAAFYEQYF.

CDR3 region: CASSGGLAGGHNEQFF. The DNA for the CDR3 is TGCGCCAGCAGTGGTGGCCTAGCGGGGGGACACAATGAGCAGTTCTTC. J is TRBJ2-1 and V is TRBV10-1, with 11 bases fitting TRBD2. CDR3 size: 16 residues. The germline V gene encodes CDR1 WNHNN and CDR2 SYGVQD (reference sequence). Germline trimming cut 4 bases from V and 5 bases from J; bases unmatched to any gene: 7.

The CDR3 loop reads CASSRTGAGEKLFF. CDR3 nucleotide sequence: TGTGCCAGCAGCCGGACAGGGGCGGGTGAAAAACTGTTTTTT. The rearrangement joins TRBV27 to TRBJ1-4; the match to TRBD1 covers 9 bases. The length of the CDR3 is 14 residues. J gave up 7 bases and V 6 bases, and 6 bases lay outside the gene matches. Germline CDR1 reads MNHEY; CDR2 reads SMNVEV (reference sequence). Full variable domain (outside the CDR3, taken from reference TRBV27 and TRBJ1-4): EAQVTQNPRYLITVTGKKLTVTCSQNMNHEYMSWYRQDPGLGLRQIYYSMNVEVTDKGDVPEGYKVSRKEKRNFPLILESPSPNQTSLYFCASSRTGAGEKLFFGSGTQLSVL.

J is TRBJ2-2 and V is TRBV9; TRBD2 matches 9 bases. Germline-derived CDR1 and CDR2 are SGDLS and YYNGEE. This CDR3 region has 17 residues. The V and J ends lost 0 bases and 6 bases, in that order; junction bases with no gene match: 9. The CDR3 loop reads CASSVGPSGVSPGELFF. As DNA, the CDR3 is TGTGCCAGCAGCGTAGGCCCTAGCGGGGTAAGCCCCGGGGAGCTGTTTTTT.

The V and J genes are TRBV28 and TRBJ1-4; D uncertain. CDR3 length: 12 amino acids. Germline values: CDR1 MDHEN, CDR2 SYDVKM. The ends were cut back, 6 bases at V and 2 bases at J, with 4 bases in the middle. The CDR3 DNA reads TGTGCCAGCAGATCTACTAATGAAAAACTGTTTTTT. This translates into CASRSTNEKLFF.

Here the CDR3 reads CASSLWAVGGETQYF. The CDR3 DNA reads TGTGCCAGCAGCTTGTGGGCGGTAGGGGGCGAGACCCAGTACTTC. This chain joins TRBV5-6 and TRBJ2-5, with 7 nucleotides matching TRBD1. V gave up 1 base and J gave up 5 bases; unmatched junction bases: 8. The CDR3 has 15 amino acids. Germline lookup yields CDR1 SGHDT and CDR2 YYEEEE.

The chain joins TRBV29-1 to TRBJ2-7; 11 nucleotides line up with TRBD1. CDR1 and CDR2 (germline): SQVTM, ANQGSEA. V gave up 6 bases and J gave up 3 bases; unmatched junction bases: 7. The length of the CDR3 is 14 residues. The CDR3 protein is CSVSGTGGFYEQYF. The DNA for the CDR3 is TGCAGCGTCAGCGGGACAGGGGGGTTCTACGAGCAGTACTTC.

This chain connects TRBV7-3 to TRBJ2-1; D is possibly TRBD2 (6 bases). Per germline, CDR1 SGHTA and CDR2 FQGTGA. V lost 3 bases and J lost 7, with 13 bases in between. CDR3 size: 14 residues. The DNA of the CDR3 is TGTGCCAGCAGCTTGTCGGGAGCGGGTAATGAGCAGTTCTTC. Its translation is CASSLSGAGNEQFF.